The clone carrying this TCR beta chain occurred once. The source of the sample is a study of blood T cell repertoires in COVID-19. Germline values: CDR1 LGHNA, CDR2 YSLEER. The CDR3 is made up of 15 amino acids. V was trimmed by 1 base and J by 0 bases, leaving 9 bases between them. Repertoires were generated with immunoSEQ multiplex PCR, while TCRdb's copy carries only in-frame clones and drops some. The sample lists some 150,000 clones; about four fifths were seen once. This chain joins TRBV4-3 and TRBJ1-1; a weak D match, TRBD1 (5 bases). The TCR comes from a woman of 80 years or more with acute or convalescent COVID-19. Source material: peripheral blood. The chain's CDR3 is CASSQAGRMNTEAFF. CDR3 sequence (DNA): TGCGCCAGCAGCCAAGCAGGGCGCATGAACACTGAAGCTTTCTTT.